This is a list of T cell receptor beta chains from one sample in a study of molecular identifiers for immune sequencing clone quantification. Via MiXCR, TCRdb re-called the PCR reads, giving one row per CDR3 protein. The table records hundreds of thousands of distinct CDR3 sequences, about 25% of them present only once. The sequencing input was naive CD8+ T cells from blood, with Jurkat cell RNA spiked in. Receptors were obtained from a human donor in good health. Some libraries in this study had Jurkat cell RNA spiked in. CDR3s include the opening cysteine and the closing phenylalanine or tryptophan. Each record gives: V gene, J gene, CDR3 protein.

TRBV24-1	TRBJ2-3	CATSDWGRGGTDTQYF
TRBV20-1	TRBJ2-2	CSAIGLTSGGAGELFF
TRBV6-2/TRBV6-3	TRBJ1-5	CASTKAAPGNQPQHF
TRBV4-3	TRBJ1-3	CASSSEHRGMSGNTIYF
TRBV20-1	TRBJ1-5	CSARDFGTGSNQPQHF
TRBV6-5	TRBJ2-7	CASSYTQGGEYEQYF
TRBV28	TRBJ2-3	CASSLWTGDTQYF
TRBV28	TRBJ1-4	CASEGPREKLFF
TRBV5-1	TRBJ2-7	CASSYSGTGAYEQYF
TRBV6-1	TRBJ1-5	CASSEYGTGDQPQQF
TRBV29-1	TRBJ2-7	CSVDTEGEQYF
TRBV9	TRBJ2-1	CASSVAGESSYNEQFF